This record covers a single T cell receptor beta chain. It was during active infection that Seattle patients were enrolled and then longitudinally followed. The data derive from a study of blood T cell repertoires in COVID-19. The CDR3 loop spans 17 amino acids. Germline-derived CDR1 and CDR2 are MNHEY and SVGEGT. The ends lost 0 bases at V and 5 bases at J; junction bases unmatched: 9. Authors' analysis steps: Reference gene primer amplification yielded estimated nucleated cell counts. Clones were read by immunoSEQ multiplex PCR, and TCRdb kept only the in-frame ones, dropping some. V and J calls and clone size are those listed in that table; D and trimming were worked out from the DNA. The repertoire holds about 170,000 clones, with around 82% as singletons.

This sequence originates from an older man with COVID-19, enrolled during active disease. V usage is TRBV6-2 or TRBV6-3 and J usage is TRBJ1-5, with 8 bases that match TRBD1. Sequences were obtained from peripheral blood. The CDR3 is CASSYSTERTGYQPQHF. CDR3 DNA: TGTGCCAGCAGTTACTCGACCGAACGGACAGGGTATCAGCCCCAGCATTTT.